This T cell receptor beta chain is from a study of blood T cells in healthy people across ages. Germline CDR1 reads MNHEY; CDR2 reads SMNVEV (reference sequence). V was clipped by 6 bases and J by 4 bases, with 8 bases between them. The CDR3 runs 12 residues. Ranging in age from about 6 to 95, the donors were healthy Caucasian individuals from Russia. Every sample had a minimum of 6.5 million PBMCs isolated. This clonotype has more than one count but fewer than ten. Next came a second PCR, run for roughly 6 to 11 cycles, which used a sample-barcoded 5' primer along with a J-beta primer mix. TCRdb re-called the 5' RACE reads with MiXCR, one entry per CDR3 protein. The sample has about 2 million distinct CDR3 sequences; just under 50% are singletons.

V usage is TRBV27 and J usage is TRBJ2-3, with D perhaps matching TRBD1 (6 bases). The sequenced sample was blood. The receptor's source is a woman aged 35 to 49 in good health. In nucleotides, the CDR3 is TGTGCCAGCAGGGGGGCCCCAGATACGCAGTATTTT. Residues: CASRGAPDTQYF.